This T cell receptor beta chain was recovered during a study of blood T cell repertoires in COVID-19. Study as a whole: Samples taken during acute and convalescent COVID-19 were collected in the United States, Italy and Spain.

Using immunoSEQ multiplex PCR, the repertoire was profiled, and TCRdb retains in-frame clones only, with some absent. This table holds approximately 26,000 clones, roughly 82% found once. Between the trimmed V and J ends, which lost 0 bases and 0 bases, there was a span of 9 bases. CDR3 length: 16 residues. Germline V gene sequence: CDR1 SGDLS, CDR2 YYNGEE. This chain connects TRBV9 to TRBJ1-4; D gene uncertain. The TCR comes from an elderly man with active or convalescent COVID-19. The sample was peripheral blood. CDR3 nucleotides: TGTGCCAGCAGCGTAGGGCAGGCTGCAACTAATGAAAAACTGTTTTTT. Amino acid sequence: CASSVGQAATNEKLFF.